These 3 T cell receptor beta chains were all obtained from the same sample, sequenced in a study of metastatic and nonmetastatic thyroid tumors. MiXCR re-clonotyped the PCR reads for TCRdb. This table has around 5,300 clones, 20% to 25% appearing once. Thyroid surgery was performed in patients who had received no treatment beforehand. Sequenced input: adjacent normal tissue. Receptors were obtained from a female donor with papillary thyroid cancer or a benign thyroid nodule (not recorded which). Some clones in this sample may be carry-over from other donors' samples.

The chain links TRBV20-1 to TRBJ1-2; D not resolved. Germline CDR1 and CDR2: DFQATT and SNEGSKA (reference sequence). V dropped 3 bases and J dropped 3 bases, with 17 bases sitting between them. CDR3 length equals 15 residues. DNA for the CDR3: TGCAGTGCTAGTAGGACGGGGAGCAGTGACTATGGCTACACCTTC. Translation gives CSASRTGSSDYGYTF.

The chain links TRBV11-2 to TRBJ2-5, with TRBD2 matching 7 bases. The V gene end was trimmed by 5 bases and the J gene end by 5 bases; junction bases not matched to a gene: 14. The length of the CDR3 is 16 residues. The germline gives CDR1 SGHAT, CDR2 FQNNGV. The CDR3 sequence is CASSPRRGLGGETQYF. The CDR3 DNA is TGTGCCAGCAGCCCGCGTCGTGGTTTGGGGGGGGAGACCCAGTACTTC.

This clone ranks as medium-sized. The chain is built from TRBV6-2 or TRBV6-3 and TRBJ2-3; D not resolved. Per germline, CDR1 MNHEY and CDR2 SVGEGT. The V end lost 5 bases, the J end lost 2 bases, and 2 bases lay between the germline ends. The CDR3 spans 11 residues. CDR3 amino acids: CASSNTDTQYF. In DNA, the CDR3 is TGTGCCAGCAGTAACACAGATACGCAGTATTTT.